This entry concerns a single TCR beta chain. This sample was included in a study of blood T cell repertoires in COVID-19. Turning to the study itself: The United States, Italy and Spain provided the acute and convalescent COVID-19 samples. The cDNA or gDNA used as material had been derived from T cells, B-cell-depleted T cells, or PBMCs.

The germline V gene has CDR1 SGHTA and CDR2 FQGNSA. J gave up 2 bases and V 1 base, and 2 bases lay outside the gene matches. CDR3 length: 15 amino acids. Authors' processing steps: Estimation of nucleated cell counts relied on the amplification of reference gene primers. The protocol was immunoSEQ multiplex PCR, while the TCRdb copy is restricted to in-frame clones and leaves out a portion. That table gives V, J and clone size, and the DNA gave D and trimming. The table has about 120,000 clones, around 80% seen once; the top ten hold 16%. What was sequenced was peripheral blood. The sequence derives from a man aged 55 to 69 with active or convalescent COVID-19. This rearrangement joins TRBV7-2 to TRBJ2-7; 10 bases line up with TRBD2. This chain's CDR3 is CASSLVLAGAYEQYF. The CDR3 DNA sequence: TGTGCCAGCAGCTTAGTGCTAGCGGGAGCCTACGAGCAGTACTTC.